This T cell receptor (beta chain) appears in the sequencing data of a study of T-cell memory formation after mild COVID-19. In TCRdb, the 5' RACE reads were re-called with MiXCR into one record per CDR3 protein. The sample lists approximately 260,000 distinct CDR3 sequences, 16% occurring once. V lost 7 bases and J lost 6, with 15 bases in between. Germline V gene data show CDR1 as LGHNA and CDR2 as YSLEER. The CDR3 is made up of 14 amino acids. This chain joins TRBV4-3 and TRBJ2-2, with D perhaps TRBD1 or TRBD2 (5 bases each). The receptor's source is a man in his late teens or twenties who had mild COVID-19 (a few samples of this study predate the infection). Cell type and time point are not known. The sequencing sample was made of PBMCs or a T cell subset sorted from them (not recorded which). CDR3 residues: CASMVVWGSGELFF. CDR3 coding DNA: TGCGCCAGCATGGTAGTTTGGGGGTCCGGGGAGCTGTTTTTT.